These T cell receptor beta chains were read from a single sample in a study of OX40 agonist ivuxolimab in advanced cancers. Assay used: immunoSEQ multiplex PCR; TCRdb lists only in-frame clones, some missing. The sample comprises approximately 23,000 clones, around nine tenths of which are singletons, and 9.6% rests with the top ten. The sample consisted of CD4+ or CD8+ T cells sorted from blood, taken in a trial of the OX40 agonist ivuxolimab. The receptors come from an adult with an advanced solid tumor such as melanoma, head and neck, liver or kidney cancer. CDR3s include the opening cysteine and the closing phenylalanine or tryptophan. D genes are given only for firm matches.

>TRBV11-3|TRBD1|TRBJ1-1
TGTGCCAGCAGCCCGGGACAGGTAGGAGCTTTCTTT
CASSPGQVGAFF
>TRBV10-3|TRBD1|TRBJ2-7
TGTGCCATCAGTCCTTCGACAGGGGAGGACGAGCAGTACTTC
CAISPSTGEDEQYF
>TRBV5-1|TRBD1|TRBJ1-2
TGCGCCAGCAGCCTGGGACAGGGTGGCTATGGCTACACCTTC
CASSLGQGGYGYTF
>TRBV18|-|TRBJ2-5
TGTGCCAGCTCACCACCGCCGGGAGAGACCCAGTACTTC
CASSPPPGETQYF
>TRBV6-7|-|TRBJ1-2
TGTGCCAGCCACGGGTATGCGCATGGCTACACCTTC
CASHGYAHGYTF
>TRBV2|TRBD2|TRBJ2-3
TGTGCCAGTGAAGCCGAACTAGCGGGGGCAGATACGCAGTATTTT
CASEAELAGADTQYF
>TRBV11-2|-|TRBJ1-2
TGTGCCAGCAGCCACCTTACCCCAATAGATACTAACTATGGCTACACCTTC
CASSHLTPIDTNYGYTF
>TRBV7-9|-|TRBJ2-7
TGTGCCAGCAGCTTAGAAATCTCCTCCTACGAGCAGTACTTC
CASSLEISSYEQYF
>TRBV2|-|TRBJ1-3
TGTGCCAGCAGCGACGACAGATCTGGAAACACCATATATTTT
CASSDDRSGNTIYF
>TRBV11-2|TRBD1|TRBJ2-3
TGTGCCAGCAGCCCGACAGGGAATGTCGCAGATACGCAGTATTTT
CASSPTGNVADTQYF
>TRBV6-5|TRBD1|TRBJ1-2
TGTGCCAGCACCAGGGACAGGGCCAACTATGGCTACACCTTC
CASTRDRANYGYTF